These 11 T cell receptor beta chains were all obtained from the same sample, sequenced in a study of OX40 agonist ivuxolimab in advanced cancers. TCRdb's copy holds only in-frame clones and misses some; the assay was immunoSEQ multiplex PCR. The sample has over 95,000 clones, about four fifths seen once. The starting material was CD4+ or CD8+ T cells sorted from blood, obtained in a trial of the OX40 agonist ivuxolimab. These receptors all stem from an adult with an advanced solid tumor such as melanoma, head and neck, liver or kidney cancer.

The chain combines TRBV5-5 with TRBJ2-7; D is ambiguous. This CDR3 is built from 13 residues. V gave up 1 base and J gave up 3 bases, with 8 bases separating them. Germline V gene lookup returns CDR1 SGHKS and CDR2 YYEKEE (reference sequence). As DNA, the CDR3 is TGTGCCAGCAGCTTGACGGCTTACTACGAGCAGTACTTC. Translation: CASSLTAYYEQYF.

This clone is a singleton in its sample. The J gene is TRBJ1-5, the V gene TRBV5-1, with no clear D. The germline CDR1 and CDR2 sequences are SGHRS and YFSETQ. Trimming shortened V by 0 bases and J by 6 bases, and 7 bases separated the two germline ends. The CDR3 covers 13 residues. CDR3 in amino acids: CASSLGDGQPQHF. The CDR3 DNA reads as TGCGCCAGCAGCTTGGGCGACGGTCAGCCCCAGCATTTT.

The chain joins TRBV5-6 to TRBJ2-6, with TRBD1 matching 9 bases. This CDR3 comprises 16 residues. After removal of 4 bases from V and 0 bases from J, the junction contained 2 bases not matched to a gene. Per the germline V gene, CDR1 is SGHDT and CDR2 is YYEEEE. CDR3 in amino acids: CASSPTGGSGANVLTF. The CDR3 DNA reads TGTGCCAGCAGCCCGACAGGGGGCTCTGGGGCCAACGTCCTGACTTTC.

The V and J genes are TRBV2 and TRBJ1-4; D may be TRBD1 (6 bases). The CDR3 totals 14 residues. Germline CDR1 SNHLY, CDR2 FYNNEI. Trimming left V 6 bases short and J 8 bases short, with 16 bases between. CDR3 sequence reads: CASSPGGVREKLFF. The CDR3 DNA reads as TGTGCCAGCAGCCCGGGGGGCGTCAGGGAAAAACTGTTTTTT. The full variable domain, with the rest looked up from reference TRBV2 and TRBJ1-4, is EPEVTQTPSHQVTQMGQEVILRCVPISNHLYFYWYRQILGQKVEFLVSFYNNEISEKSEIFDDQFSVERPDGSNFTLKIRSTKLEDSAMYFCASSPGGVREKLFFGSGTQLSVL.

The chain employs TRBV19 and TRBJ1-4; 10 nucleotides agree with TRBD1. V dropped 9 bases and J dropped 6; count of bases not matched to a gene: 10. Germline V gene lookup returns CDR1 LNHDA and CDR2 SQIVND (reference sequence). CDR3 length equals 15 residues. The DNA of the CDR3 is TGTGCCAGCTTGCGGACGGGACAGGGGCATGAAAAACTGTTTTTT. Translation gives CASLRTGQGHEKLFF.

The chain uses TRBV2 and TRBJ1-2, with TRBD1 matching over 8 bases. V lost 3 bases to trimming and J lost 12 bases; unmatched junction nucleotides: 15. The CDR3 is made up of 15 amino acids. Germline CDR1 SNHLY, CDR2 FYNNEI. The CDR3 DNA reads TGTGCCAGCAGTGAGACTACTTGGACAGGGAGTTTACACACCTTC. Protein product: CASSETTWTGSLHTF.

The V call is TRBV5-1, the J call TRBJ2-7; perhaps TRBD1 as D (6 bases). The germline V and J ends were trimmed by 0 bases and 4 bases, with 17 bases remaining between them. CDR1 and CDR2 from the germline V gene are SGHRS and YFSETQ. CDR3 length equals 16 residues. The CDR3 region is CASSLATGTSPYEQYF. The DNA for the CDR3 is TGCGCCAGCAGCTTGGCCACCGGGACAAGCCCTTACGAGCAGTACTTC.

The J gene is TRBJ2-5, the V gene TRBV10-3; 13 bases line up with TRBD2. The length of the CDR3 is 15 residues. V shed 10 bases and J 5 bases; nucleotides not matched to a gene: 10. Germline CDR1 ENHRY, CDR2 SYGVKD. This chain's CDR3 is CATGTSGILGETQYF. CDR3 nucleotides: TGTGCCACGGGGACTAGCGGGATCCTTGGGGAGACCCAGTACTTC.

This clone was recorded a few times. The chain combines TRBV19 with TRBJ2-7, with D perhaps being TRBD1 or TRBD2 (8 bases each). Trimming cost V 6 bases and J 3 bases, with 18 bases left between them. Germline loops: CDR1 LNHDA, CDR2 SQIVND (reference sequence). The CDR3 totals 15 residues. CDR3: CASSGGDRLSYEQYF. The DNA for the CDR3 is TGTGCCAGTAGCGGGGGGGACAGGTTGAGCTACGAGCAGTACTTC.

The chain joins TRBV18 to TRBJ2-5, with TRBD1 matching over 9 bases. CDR1 and CDR2 (germline): KGHSH, LQKENI. The V segment lost 5 bases and the J segment 5 bases; nucleotides outside the gene matches: 3. The CDR3 spans 13 residues. The CDR3 is CASSTGQGETQYF. CDR3 coding DNA: TGTGCCAGCTCAACGGGACAGGGTGAGACCCAGTACTTC.

The chain employs TRBV7-9 and TRBJ1-5, with unresolved D. Germline V gene sequence: CDR1 SEHNR, CDR2 FQNEAQ (reference sequence). The CDR3 spans 14 residues. V lost 4 bases, J lost 6 bases, and 13 bases lay in between. The CDR3 region has the DNA TGTGCCAGCAGCTCCGGGCCTTCCAGTCAGCCCCAGCATTTT. Protein product: CASSSGPSSQPQHF.